This TCR beta chain derives from a study of Ad26.COV2.S vaccination and SARS-CoV-2 variants. Treatment given: 15 to 20 received Ad26.COV2.S at low or high dose, single or two shots; roughly five received placebo; per-sample allocation not given. At day 63 after the first vaccine or placebo injection, samples were drawn. Comment on this clone: Its antigen is not identified.

Broader study findings: The study found similar non-spike TCR breadth in vaccine and placebo recipients.

TCRdb keeps only in-frame clones here, not all; method: immunoSEQ multiplex PCR. The table shows 300,000 to 350,000 clones, with more than 70% occurring only once. The input for sequencing was peripheral blood, taken in a trial of Ad26.COV2.S vaccine versus placebo. The sequence came from a person between 18 and 65 years old who received the Ad26.COV2.S COVID-19 vaccine or a placebo.

The CDR3 DNA reads as TGTGCCAGCAGCACTCGTACTGAAGCTTTCTTT. This gives the protein CASSTRTEAFF. The gene calls are TRBV11-2 and TRBJ1-1; D unresolved. CDR3 length: 11 residues. CDR1 is SGHAT, CDR2 FQNNGV, per germline. The V end was cut by 5 bases, the J end by 5 bases, with 6 bases between.